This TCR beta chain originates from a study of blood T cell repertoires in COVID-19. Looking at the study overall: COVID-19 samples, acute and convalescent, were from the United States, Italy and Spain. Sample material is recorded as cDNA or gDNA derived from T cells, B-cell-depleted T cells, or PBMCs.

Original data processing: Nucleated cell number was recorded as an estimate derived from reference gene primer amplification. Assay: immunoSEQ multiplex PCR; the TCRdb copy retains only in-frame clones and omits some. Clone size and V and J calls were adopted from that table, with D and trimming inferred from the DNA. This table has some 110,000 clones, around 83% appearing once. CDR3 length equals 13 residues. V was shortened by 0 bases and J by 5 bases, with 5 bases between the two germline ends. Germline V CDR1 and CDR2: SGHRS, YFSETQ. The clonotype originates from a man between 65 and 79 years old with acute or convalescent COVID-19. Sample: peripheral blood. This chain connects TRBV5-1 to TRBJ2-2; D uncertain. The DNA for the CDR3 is TGCGCCAGCAGCTTGGGAGTAACCGGGGAGCTGTTTTTT. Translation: CASSLGVTGELFF.